These 2 T cell receptor beta chains share one sample of origin, sequenced in a study of cytomegalovirus exposure and HLA in healthy donors. 13 Jbeta primers and 60 Vbeta primers were used for the PCR. Using immunoSEQ multiplex PCR, the repertoire was profiled, and TCRdb retains in-frame clones only, with some absent. The sample includes roughly 100,000 clones, approximately 82% seen only once; the top ten take 8.2%. Sequencing was carried out using PBMCs. These receptors were obtained from a man in his forties in good health and CMV-seropositive.

The V gene is TRBV5-6, the J gene TRBJ1-1, with 9 bases matching TRBD1. The CDR3 contains 14 residues. Germline-derived CDR1 and CDR2 are SGHDT and YYEEEE. V gave up 4 bases and J gave up 3 bases; unmatched junction bases: 4. This CDR3 reads CASSVGQGDTEAFF. The CDR3 nucleotides read TGTGCCAGCAGCGTGGGACAGGGAGACACTGAAGCTTTCTTT.

CDR3 sequence: CASSLGTGRTDTQYF. The CDR3 bases are TGTGCCAGCAGCTTAGGGACAGGGCGAACAGATACGCAGTATTTT. This chain joins TRBV7-2 and TRBJ2-3, with 8 nucleotides matching TRBD1. CDR1 and CDR2 from the germline V gene are SGHTA and FQGNSA. The CDR3 has 15 amino acids. The junction had 3 bases not matched to a gene; V was cut back by 1 base and J by 3 bases.